This entry describes one TCR beta chain. Its matching antigen is unknown. The junction does not match germline at one end; this may be a read error. The CDR3 is cut off 3 residues early in the read; its end comes from the germline J gene. CDR3 length equals 15 residues. Germline V gene lookup returns CDR1 KGHSH and CDR2 LQKENI. The data originate from a study of T cells in women clearing cervical HPV infection. As for the study in general: Donors had HPV16-related CIN3 or worse; 2 had invasive cancer. Only a few women had HLA typing results available.

Profiling relied on immunoSEQ multiplex PCR, and the TCRdb table lists in-frame clones only, not all of them. Listed are tens of thousands of clones; 1.2% falls within the top ten. Dot-blot hybridization genotyped cervical HPV amplified with MY09/MY11 PCR. Findings and caveats of the study: CIN3+ cases had significantly higher TCR repertoire richness than controls, but evenness did not differ.

This chain links TRBV18 with TRBJ1-6; D is perhaps TRBD1 (5 bases). What was sequenced was blood buffy coat. This receptor was obtained from a woman between 18 and 69 years old with a cervical HPV16 infection that either progressed to CIN3+ or cleared (not recorded which). The CDR3 reads CASSPQGQGNSPLHF. The DNA read from the CDR3 is TGTGCCAGCTCCCCACAAGGGCAGGGCAATTCACCC. The entire variable domain, with the rest obtained from reference TRBV18 and TRBJ1-6, is as follows: NAGVMQNPRHLVRRRGQEARLRCSPMKGHSHVYWYRQLPEEGLKFMVYLQKENIIDESGMPKERFSAEFPKEGPSILRIQQVVRGDSAAYFCASSPQGQGNSPLHFGNGTRLTVT.